The 16 T cell receptor beta chains in this list originate from one sample, sequenced in a study of T cells in Graves' hyperthyroidism and ophthalmopathy. The investigators amplified TCR beta CDR3 regions from RNA transcripts. First-round RT-PCR of the TCR CDR3 relied on the HTBI primer set. One entry per CDR3 protein, called by TCRdb with MiXCR from the multiplex PCR reads. Among under 300,000 distinct CDR3 sequences listed, more than 10% were seen once. The sample was blood. These receptors all come from a woman younger than 45 with Graves' hyperthyroidism that later progressed to Graves' ophthalmopathy.

The chain is built from TRBV6-1 and TRBJ2-7; D gene unclear. Germline V gives CDR1 MNHNS, CDR2 SASEGT. V dropped 8 bases and J dropped 2 bases, with 10 bases sitting between them. This CDR3 has 12 amino acids. CDR3 in amino acids: CASFGPPYEQYF. In DNA, the CDR3 is TGTGCCAGCTTCGGGCCCCCCTACGAGCAGTACTTC.

This clonotype was picked up many times. The CDR3 here is CASSYREGWSTEAFF. CDR3 in DNA: TGTGCCAGCAGTTACAGGGAGGGGTGGAGCACTGAAGCTTTCTTT. V usage is TRBV6-2 or TRBV6-3 and J usage is TRBJ1-1; D might be TRBD1 (5 bases). Trimming removed 2 bases at V and 4 bases at J, with 14 bases between. Germline CDR1 MNHEY, CDR2 SVGEGT. The CDR3 has 15 amino acids.

This clonotype was seen repeatedly, ten times or more. The genes are TRBV3-1 and TRBJ2-1, with 14 bases aligning to TRBD2. Per germline, CDR1 LGHDT and CDR2 YNNKEL (reference sequence). The length of the CDR3 is 16 residues. The V and J ends lost 7 bases and 8 bases, in that order; junction bases with no gene match: 10. This CDR3 reads CASTQGLAGVMYEQFF. The DNA for the CDR3 is TGTGCCAGCACCCAGGGACTAGCGGGAGTAATGTATGAGCAGTTCTTC.

In its sample, this clonotype was seen many times. The chain combines TRBV3-1 with TRBJ2-3, with D possibly TRBD2 on 6 matching bases. The V end lost 3 bases, the J end lost 7 bases, and 17 bases lay between the germline ends. The germline gives CDR1 LGHDT, CDR2 YNNKEL (reference sequence). The CDR3 runs 15 residues. CDR3 coding DNA: TGTGCCAGCAGCCAGGCCCCCGCGGGACTGAATACGCAGTATTTT. The encoded protein is CASSQAPAGLNTQYF.

This clonotype was seen many times. The CDR3 bases are TGTGCCAGCAGCTTAGATGGGCAAGCGGGAGGGCAGTTCTTC. Translating gives CASSLDGQAGGQFF. V gene TRBV7-2 combines with J gene TRBJ2-1, with 9 bases that match TRBD2. V lost 1 base, J lost 12 bases, and 7 bases stayed unmatched. This CDR3 has 14 residues. Germline loops: CDR1 SGHTA, CDR2 FQGNSA.

This clonotype was counted at least ten times. J is TRBJ1-2 and V is TRBV6-1; D is unresolved. Germline-derived CDR1 and CDR2 are MNHNS and SASEGT. Trimming cost V 6 bases and J 7 bases, with 9 bases left between them. The CDR3 is 11 amino acids. The CDR3 protein is CASRGDGGYTF. The CDR3 nucleotides read TGTGCCAGCAGGGGAGATGGTGGCTACACCTTC.

The table lists this clonotype with many counts. V is TRBV5-5 and J is TRBJ2-5; TRBD2 agrees at 7 bases. Germline CDR1 is SGHKS and CDR2 is YYEKEE (reference sequence). Losses at the gene ends were 4 bases for V and 2 bases for J; bases not matched to a gene: 5. CDR3 length: 14 residues. The CDR3 nucleotides read TGTGCCAGCAGCGCCGCCGGGAGGCAAGAGACCCAGTACTTC. It codes for CASSAAGRQETQYF. The full variable domain, its missing parts supplied by reference TRBV5-5 and TRBJ2-5, is DAGVTQSPTHLIKTRGQQVTLRCSPISGHKSVSWYQQVLGQGPQFIFQYYEKEERGRGNFPDRFSARQFPNYSSELNVNALLLGDSALYLCASSAAGRQETQYFGPGTRLLVL.

This clonotype has a count of ten or more. The J gene is TRBJ1-1, the V gene TRBV30; unclear D gene. The CDR3 consists of 12 residues. Germline V CDR1 and CDR2: GTSNPN, SVGIG (reference sequence). The germline V and J ends were trimmed by 3 bases and 5 bases, with 10 bases remaining between them. CDR3: CAWRALGTEAFF. The CDR3 bases are TGTGCCTGGAGGGCCCTGGGGACTGAAGCTTTCTTT.

This clonotype was seen many times. This chain links TRBV5-8 with TRBJ2-1; 7 bases match TRBD2. Germline V gene sequence: CDR1 SGHTS, CDR2 YDEGEE. The CDR3 consists of 17 residues. V lost 4 bases and J lost 2; bases outside the gene matches: 12. CDR3 region: CASSRYSGHSTYNEQFF. The CDR3 DNA is TGTGCCAGCAGCAGATATAGCGGGCATAGCACCTACAATGAGCAGTTCTTC.

This clonotype has just a few counts. This chain uses TRBV29-1 with TRBJ2-7, with D hard to call. The CDR3 is made up of 11 amino acids. Germline V gene sequence: CDR1 SQVTM, CDR2 ANQGSEA. Trimming stripped 3 bases from V and 0 bases from J, with 3 bases between. CDR3 sequence: CSVESSYEQYF. The CDR3 nucleotides read TGCAGCGTTGAGTCCTCCTACGAGCAGTACTTC.

This clonotype has a count of ten or more. The chain carries TRBV7-6 and TRBJ2-3, with 8 bases that match TRBD1. J lost 2 bases, V lost 4 bases, and 2 bases had no gene match. This CDR3 has 14 amino acids. From germline, CDR1 is SGHVS and CDR2 FNYEAQ. CDR3 in amino acids: CASSYRGFTDTQYF. In DNA, the CDR3 is TGTGCCAGCAGCTACAGGGGGTTCACAGATACGCAGTATTTT. Filled out from reference TRBV7-6 and TRBJ2-3, the complete variable domain reads GAGVSQSPRYKVTKRGQDVALRCDPISGHVSLYWYRQALGQGPEFLTYFNYEAQQDKSGLPNDRFSAERPEGSISTLTIQRTEQRDSAMYRCASSYRGFTDTQYFGPGTRLTVL.

This clonotype was recorded at least ten times. J is TRBJ2-1 and V is TRBV2; possibly TRBD2 for D (6 bases). Germline V gives CDR1 SNHLY, CDR2 FYNNEI. This CDR3 is built from 16 residues. Trimming took 8 bases from V and 0 from J, leaving 17 bases between them. The CDR3 DNA reads TGTGCCAGCCTCTTGGCTGGCGGGAACTCCTACAATGAGCAGTTCTTC. It specifies CASLLAGGNSYNEQFF.

The rearrangement links TRBV5-8 to TRBJ2-2; D call uncertain. The CDR3 totals 16 residues. V dropped 4 bases and J dropped 2 bases, with 15 bases sitting between them. The germline V gene encodes CDR1 SGHTS and CDR2 YDEGEE. The CDR3 sequence is CASSVFLELNTGELFF. The CDR3 DNA reads as TGTGCCAGCAGCGTCTTTCTCGAGCTTAACACCGGGGAGCTGTTTTTT.

This clonotype was detected ten times or more. The chain recombines TRBV20-1 with TRBJ2-7; maybe TRBD1 (6 bases). The CDR3 loop spans 19 amino acids. Germline V gene sequence: CDR1 DFQATT, CDR2 SNEGSKA (reference sequence). Trimming shortened V by 0 bases and J by 2 bases, and 26 bases separated the two germline ends. The CDR3 protein is CSARDRTRGRTADPYEQYF. CDR3 nucleotides: TGCAGTGCTAGAGACCGCACCCGAGGTCGGACAGCTGATCCCTACGAGCAGTACTTC.

This clonotype has a count of ten or more. The DNA for the CDR3 is TGTGCCACCACCGACAGGAGCTCCTACGAGCAGTACTTC. Encoded protein: CATTDRSSYEQYF. The rearrangement links TRBV10-3 to TRBJ2-7; a weak D match, TRBD1 (6 bases). Trimming removed 10 bases from V and 0 bases from J, with 13 bases in between. This CDR3 comprises 13 residues. Germline CDR1 ENHRY, CDR2 SYGVKD.

This clonotype was counted ten times or more. This rearrangement joins TRBV28 to TRBJ2-1; 8 bases line up with TRBD1. Germline trimming cut 6 bases from V and 1 base from J; bases unmatched to any gene: 5. The CDR3 is 15 residues long. The germline V gene has CDR1 MDHEN and CDR2 SYDVKM. CDR3 nucleotides: TGTGCCAGCAGCCCAGACAGGGGTTCCTACAATGAGCAGTTCTTC. Encoded protein: CASSPDRGSYNEQFF.